A single sample is the source of the 19 T cell receptor beta chains below, sequenced in a study of naive and memory T cell subsets. An equimolar mix of two oligonucleotides served as the beta constant-region primer for TRBC1 and TRBC2. Using its own MiXCR run on the UMI-ligation and nested PCR reads, TCRdb lists one record per CDR3 protein. The data show thousands of distinct CDR3 sequences, 6% to 9% seen once. The source material was CD4+ TEMRA cells from blood. As to subset: effector memory re-expressing CD45RA, CD45RA+ CD27-. All receptors derive from a human donor in good health.

Turning to this clonotype: A much larger clone differs by one base, so this may be a read error. The chain recombines TRBV5-1 with TRBJ2-5, with 8 positions matching TRBD2. Germline values: CDR1 SGHRS, CDR2 YFSETQ. The CDR3 length is 16 residues. Trimming at V came to 4 bases and at J to 5 bases, leaving 13 bases not matched to a gene. The CDR3 coding sequence is TGCGCCAGCAGCCCCATACGACGAGCGGGAGTTGAGACCCAGTACTTC. This sequence encodes CASSPIRRAGVETQYF.

This clonotype appeared many times. The V and J genes are TRBV4-1 and TRBJ2-7; D uncertain. Germline-derived CDR1 and CDR2 are MGHRA and YSYEKL. CDR3 size: 13 residues. V was cut by 0 bases and J by 3 bases, with 6 bases left in between. CDR3 sequence (DNA): TGCGCCAGCAGCCAAGAGGTCTTCTACGAGCAGTACTTC. Translated, it gives CASSQEVFYEQYF.

This clonotype was found a few times. The CDR3 DNA follows: TGTGCCAGCAGACCTACAGGGGAGAATAGCAATCAGCCCCAGCATTTT. Protein: CASRPTGENSNQPQHF. The rearrangement links TRBV5-8 to TRBJ1-5, with 7 bases aligning to TRBD1. The CDR3 is made up of 16 amino acids. CDR1 and CDR2 (germline): SGHTS, YDEGEE. The ends lost 5 bases at V and 0 bases at J; junction bases unmatched: 8.

This clonotype was seen repeatedly, ten times or more. The rearrangement links TRBV28 to TRBJ2-1, with a tentative D call TRBD1 (6 bases). CDR1 and CDR2 from the germline V gene are MDHEN and SYDVKM. There are 13 residues in the CDR3. The V gene lost 6 bases and the J gene lost 5 bases, with 11 bases spanning the gap. This chain's CDR3 is CASRGTFHNEQFF. The CDR3 nucleotides are TGTGCCAGCAGGGGGACATTTCACAATGAGCAGTTCTTC.

Ten or more counts support this clonotype. The J gene is TRBJ2-5, the V gene TRBV4-2; D unclear. The length of the CDR3 is 14 residues. The germline V gene has CDR1 LGHNA and CDR2 YNFKEQ. Trimming pared 3 bases from V and 3 bases from J, leaving 11 bases between. The DNA for the CDR3 is TGTGCCAGCAGCCAGTTGTCCCCGAAAGAGACCCAGTACTTC. Protein sequence: CASSQLSPKETQYF.

The chain recombines TRBV18 with TRBJ2-5; the D is unclear. V was trimmed by 2 bases and J by 5 bases, leaving 9 bases between them. This CDR3 is built from 13 residues. CDR1 and CDR2 (germline): KGHSH, LQKENI. This chain's CDR3 is CASSPKITETQYF. DNA for the CDR3: TGTGCCAGCTCACCAAAAATAACCGAGACCCAGTACTTC.

This clonotype came up many times. CDR3 protein: CASSPTEDTQYF. CDR3 DNA: TGTGCCAGCAGTCCCACGGAAGATACGCAGTATTTT. The V and J genes are TRBV6-2 or TRBV6-3 and TRBJ2-3; D gene unclear. V lost 5 bases and J lost 5, with 8 bases in between. CDR1 and CDR2 from the germline V gene are MNHEY and SVGEGT. The CDR3 extends over 12 amino acids.

This clonotype was seen many times. This chain links TRBV27 with TRBJ2-3; 11 nucleotides match TRBD2. The CDR3 spans 16 residues. The germline V gene has CDR1 MNHEY and CDR2 SMNVEV (reference sequence). V lost 6 bases to trimming and J lost 4 bases; unmatched junction nucleotides: 9. Here the CDR3 reads CASRTQLAGVSDTQYF. CDR3 coding DNA: TGTGCCAGCAGGACCCAACTAGCGGGAGTTTCAGATACGCAGTATTTT.

This clonotype has ten or more counts. The V call is TRBV11-2, the J call TRBJ1-5, with a possible D match to TRBD1 (6 bases). V dropped 5 bases and J dropped 2 bases, with 13 bases sitting between them. Per the germline V gene, CDR1 is SGHAT and CDR2 is FQNNGV. This CDR3 has 15 residues. CDR3 residues: CASSGTRGGNQPQHF. The CDR3 DNA is TGTGCCAGCAGCGGAACCAGGGGCGGCAATCAGCCCCAGCATTTT.

This clonotype was recorded at least ten times. This chain uses TRBV2 with TRBJ2-7; 9 bases are a match to TRBD2. In germline, CDR1 is SNHLY, CDR2 FYNNEI. CDR3 length: 15 amino acids. J gave up 7 bases and V 4 bases, and 11 bases lay outside the gene matches. CDR3 in amino acids: CASSGGAGGREEQYF. In nucleotides, the CDR3 is TGTGCCAGCAGTGGGGGAGCGGGAGGCCGGGAAGAGCAGTACTTC.

This clonotype showed up many times. V and J are TRBV24-1 and TRBJ2-1; D is unresolved. V shed 2 bases and J shed 4 bases, with 8 bases lying between them. Germline assignment: CDR1 KGHDR and CDR2 SFDVKD. This CDR3 has 14 residues. In DNA, the CDR3 is TGTGCCACCAGTGATTCCAGGACGTACAATGAGCAGTTCTTC. Translated, it gives CATSDSRTYNEQFF.

This clonotype appeared a few times. The CDR3 sequence is CASSPGTGPSPLHF. CDR3 sequence (DNA): TGCGCCAGCAGCCCCGGGACAGGGCCTTCACCCCTCCACTTT. The J gene is TRBJ1-6, the V gene TRBV4-1; 9 positions agree with TRBD1. The junction had 4 bases not matched to a gene; V was cut back by 4 bases and J by 9 bases. The CDR3 consists of 14 residues. CDR1 MGHRA and CDR2 YSYEKL come from the germline V gene.

This clonotype has ten or more counts. The chain carries TRBV7-2 and TRBJ2-7; possibly TRBD2 for D (6 bases). The V and J ends lost 5 bases and 1 base respectively, with 18 bases between them. CDR1 is SGHTA, CDR2 FQGNSA, per germline. The CDR3 extends over 16 amino acids. In nucleotides, the CDR3 is TGTGCCAGCAGCCCCAACCCGGCGGGGTCGTCCTACGAGCAGTACTTC. Its protein product is CASSPNPAGSSYEQYF.

This clonotype was recorded at least ten times. The rearrangement links TRBV28 to TRBJ2-2; D tentatively fits TRBD1 or TRBD2 (9 bases each). With 2 bases removed from V and 6 bases from J, the gap between germline ends came to 25 bases. CDR3 length: 19 residues. CDR1 and CDR2 (germline): MDHEN, SYDVKM. The chain's CDR3 is CASSLEGTGRLAGPGELFF. CDR3 coding DNA: TGTGCCAGCAGTTTAGAAGGGACAGGGCGTCTAGCGGGACCCGGGGAGCTGTTTTTT.

This clonotype was observed at least ten times. The rearrangement joins TRBV12-3 or TRBV12-4 to TRBJ2-1; 8 nucleotides match TRBD2. The CDR3 is made up of 14 amino acids. V was clipped by 5 bases and J by 6 bases; unmatched bases: 6. The CDR3 here is CASSLSGLVNEQFF. The CDR3 nucleotides are TGTGCCAGCAGTCTCTCGGGACTAGTCAATGAGCAGTTCTTC.

The gene calls are TRBV7-2 and TRBJ1-1, with D possibly being TRBD1 (6 bases). The CDR3 is 14 amino acids. Trimming stripped 5 bases from V and 2 bases from J, with 12 bases between. Germline CDR1 reads SGHTA; CDR2 reads FQGNSA. The DNA for the CDR3 is TGTGCCAGCAGCCGGGGACAATTCAACACTGAAGCTTTCTTT. Translating it yields CASSRGQFNTEAFF.

Many counts were recorded for this clonotype. The chain employs TRBV10-3 and TRBJ1-2, with D maybe TRBD1 (6 bases). Germline CDR1 and CDR2: ENHRY and SYGVKD. Trimming removed 7 bases at V and 4 bases at J, with 16 bases between. This CDR3 contains 14 residues. Here the CDR3 reads CAITDGQYSYGYTF. CDR3 DNA: TGTGCCATCACTGACGGACAGTATTCCTATGGCTACACCTTC.

This clonotype was observed many times. As DNA, the CDR3 is TGTGCCAGCAGCCGGGACAACTATAATTCACCCCTCCACTTT. Translating gives CASSRDNYNSPLHF. This chain connects TRBV7-9 to TRBJ1-6; D possibly corresponds to TRBD1 (6 bases). With 5 bases removed from V and 3 bases from J, the gap between germline ends came to 8 bases. The CDR3 has 14 amino acids. The germline CDR1 and CDR2 sequences are SEHNR and FQNEAQ (reference sequence).

This clonotype was detected only a few times. The V call is TRBV6-6, the J call TRBJ2-7; D remains ambiguous. The CDR3 loop spans 9 amino acids. Per germline, CDR1 MNHNY and CDR2 SVGAGI (reference sequence). Trimming pared 9 bases from V and 6 bases from J, leaving 6 bases between. CDR3 sequence (DNA): TGTGCCAGAGGTTCCGAGCAGTACTTC. As protein: CARGSEQYF.